The clone carrying this T cell receptor beta chain was detected many times. Germline V lookup: CDR1 SGHTA, CDR2 FQGNSA. V was clipped by 3 bases and J by 10 bases, with 18 bases between them. The CDR3 length is 14 residues. Time point described: patch test 1, 2 weeks after DPC sensitization. As to treatment: therapeutic diphenylcyclopropenone sensitization with weekly scalp DPC. One entry per CDR3 protein results from TCRdb running MiXCR on the RACE reads. The sample shows about 380,000 distinct CDR3 sequences, 4.8% of them seen only once. This entry is derived from a study of human T cells and chemical hapten exposure.

This sequence originates from a woman in her 50s with alopecia areata. Some clones in this sample may be carry-over from other donors' samples. The sequences come from whole blood, collected in connection with sensitization to the hapten diphenylcyclopropenone (DPC). This rearrangement joins TRBV7-2 to TRBJ1-2, with TRBD1 as a possible D gene (5 bases). CDR3 DNA sequence: TGTGCCAGCAGCTTGGAAGGCCTGGACGGGACCTACACCTTC. Protein sequence: CASSLEGLDGTYTF.